These 9 T cell receptor beta chains came from one sample sequenced in a study of cytomegalovirus exposure and HLA in healthy donors. In the PCR, 60 Vbeta and 13 Jbeta primers were used. Clones were sequenced by immunoSEQ multiplex PCR, and TCRdb holds only the in-frame ones, with some missing. Reported are 95,000 to 150,000 clones; the ten largest clones contain around 4%. The sample consisted of PBMCs. Receptor source: a man aged 18 to 29 in good health and CMV-seronegative.

The V call is TRBV27, the J call TRBJ1-1; the match to TRBD1 covers 7 bases. The CDR3 covers 15 residues. The V gene's germline CDR1 is MNHEY and CDR2 SMNVEV (reference sequence). The J segment lost 3 bases and the V segment lost 6 bases, leaving 10 bases of the junction unmatched. CDR3 residues: CASRRGIQGDTEAFF. The CDR3 nucleotides read TGTGCCAGCAGGCGAGGGATCCAGGGGGACACTGAAGCTTTCTTT.

This sequence joins TRBV7-9 and TRBJ1-2, with D perhaps matching TRBD1 (5 bases). CDR3 size: 13 residues. The V end was cut by 4 bases, the J end by 10 bases, with 16 bases between. The germline CDR1 and CDR2 sequences are SEHNR and FQNEAQ (reference sequence). CDR3 coding DNA: TGTGCCAGCAGCTCGAGGGACTGGGGGTACTACACCTTC. The encoded protein is CASSSRDWGYYTF.

The rearrangement joins TRBV7-9 to TRBJ1-3; TRBD1 aligns across 9 bases. CDR3 size: 17 residues. Germline-derived CDR1 and CDR2 are SEHNR and FQNEAQ (reference sequence). J gave up 1 base and V 1 base, and 5 bases lay outside the gene matches. CDR3 residues: CASSLGQQGASGNTIYF. The CDR3 DNA follows: TGTGCCAGCAGCTTAGGACAACAGGGGGCTTCTGGAAACACCATATATTTT.

This chain connects TRBV5-1 to TRBJ2-7, with D perhaps TRBD2 (5 bases). Trimming took 3 bases from V and 2 from J, leaving 9 bases between them. Germline-derived CDR1 and CDR2 are SGHRS and YFSETQ. This CDR3 region has 13 residues. The DNA of the CDR3 is TGCGCCAGCAGCTCGGAGGAAACCTACGAGCAGTACTTC. It yields the protein CASSSEETYEQYF.

The chain carries TRBV5-5 and TRBJ1-3; TRBD1 might be the D (6 bases). Germline CDR1 SGHKS, CDR2 YYEKEE (reference sequence). V was shortened by 4 bases and J by 3 bases, with 11 bases between the two germline ends. This CDR3 is 14 amino acids long. The CDR3, as DNA: TGTGCCAGCAGCACAACAGGGAGTGGAAACACCATATATTTT. Protein sequence: CASSTTGSGNTIYF.

This chain uses TRBV10-2 with TRBJ2-5; TRBD2 matches at 14 bases. Trimming at V came to 8 bases and at J to 5 bases, leaving 13 bases not matched to a gene. The CDR3 length is 17 residues. Per germline, CDR1 WSHSY and CDR2 SAAADI. The CDR3 coding sequence is TGCGCCAGCGTTGGGGGACTAGCGGGAGCACAGGGGGAGACCCAGTACTTC. Its translation is CASVGGLAGAQGETQYF.

The chain combines TRBV2 with TRBJ1-2, with 8 nucleotides matching TRBD1. Germline-derived CDR1 and CDR2 are SNHLY and FYNNEI. The CDR3 has 17 amino acids. The V gene end was trimmed by 6 bases and the J gene end by 3 bases; junction bases not matched to a gene: 15. This CDR3 is CASRTGAYPSRDYGYTF. In nucleotides, the CDR3 is TGTGCCAGCAGGACAGGGGCGTACCCCTCCCGGGACTATGGCTACACCTTC.

With respect to this clone: Likely a read error: the CDR3 ends without its conserved phenylalanine or tryptophan. No DNA is shown, since the ends of the CDR3 on it are uncertain; the CDR3 is the one TCRdb lists. CDR3 region: CASSTLFRTEAA. The V gene is TRBV28, the J gene TRBJ1-1. CDR1 is MDHEN and CDR2 is SYDVKM in the germline V gene. Both ends counted, the CDR3 spans 12 residues.

The V gene is TRBV7-6, the J gene TRBJ1-4; a weak D match, TRBD1 (6 bases). Germline V gene data show CDR1 as SGHVS and CDR2 as FNYEAQ. This CDR3 is built from 16 residues. V was trimmed by 1 base and J by 8 bases, leaving 17 bases between them. CDR3 sequence: CASSLGEGGLEEKLFF. In DNA, the CDR3 is TGTGCCAGCAGCTTAGGGGAGGGGGGGCTAGAGGAAAAACTGTTTTTT. The complete variable domain, with remaining parts taken from reference TRBV7-6 and TRBJ1-4, reads GAGVSQSPRYKVTKRGQDVALRCDPISGHVSLYWYRQALGQGPEFLTYFNYEAQQDKSGLPNDRFSAERPEGSISTLTIQRTEQRDSAMYRCASSLGEGGLEEKLFFGSGTQLSVL.